A selection of T cell receptor beta chains follows, all from one sample in a study of shared clonotypes between healthy human individuals. Generated by immunoSEQ multiplex PCR, the TCRdb table keeps only in-frame clones and is missing some. This sample has some 2 million clones, with approximately 95% found just once. The sequencing input was naive CD8+ T cells sorted from blood. All receptors derive from a man aged 18 to 30 in good health. Both conserved end residues are part of each CDR3. D genes are given only for firm matches. Clone sizes are given selectively: once, few, many, or a class where the clone is expanded.

clone_size j_call d_call v_call cdr3_nt cdr3_aa
NA TRBJ1-1 TRBD1 TRBV30 TGTGCCTGGGTGCCGGGACAGGGGAAGTACACTGAAGCTTTCTTT CAWVPGQGKYTEAFF
NA TRBJ1-2 NA TRBV2 TGTGCCAGCAGTTCTTGGAGGCAGACTGATGGCTACACCTTC CASSSWRQTDGYTF
NA TRBJ2-2 NA TRBV7-6 TGTGCCAGCAGCTCAAGACCGACCGGGGAGCTGTTTTTT CASSSRPTGELFF
NA TRBJ2-7 NA TRBV27 TGTGCCAGCAGTTTGTATCGGACAGATTCCTACGAGCAGTACTTC CASSLYRTDSYEQYF
NA TRBJ1-1 NA TRBV5-4 TGTGCCAGCAGCTTGTGGGGCACGAACACTGAAGCTTTCTTT CASSLWGTNTEAFF
NA TRBJ2-3 TRBD2 TRBV10-2 TGCGCCAGCAGTGAGAGAGCGGGAGGGCCGACAGATACGCAGTATTTT CASSERAGGPTDTQYF
NA TRBJ2-7 TRBD1 TRBV19 TGTGCCAGTAGTACCGGACAGGGGAGCTCCTACGAGCAGTACTTC CASSTGQGSSYEQYF
NA TRBJ2-7 NA TRBV19 TGTGCCAGTAGTATACGAAGGGGGGACCACTTC CASSIRRGDHF
NA TRBJ2-7 NA TRBV5-1 TGCGCCAGCAGCTTGTCGGTCGGAGAGGGGTACGAGCAGTACTTC CASSLSVGEGYEQYF
once TRBJ1-6 NA TRBV4-2 TGTGCCAGCAGCCAAGAGCGGGGGTCACCCCTCCACTTT CASSQERGSPLHF
NA TRBJ1-1 NA TRBV27 TGTGCCAGCGGATTAGTAGGGGTCGATGAAGCTTTCTTT CASGLVGVDEAFF
NA TRBJ1-5 TRBD1 TRBV7-9 TGTGCCAGCGCTGGAGGAGGGGCTGACAGGGGGATGTCCCAGCATTTT CASAGGGADRGMSQHF
NA TRBJ2-3 NA TRBV11-2 TGTGCCAGCAGCTTAGATCGGATCGGCGTTATTACAGATACGCAGTATTTT CASSLDRIGVITDTQYF
NA TRBJ2-7 NA TRBV10-1 TGCGCCAGCGGAGGGTACGACACACAGGGGGGGGCTCCGCGTGAGCAGTACTTC CASGGYDTQGGAPREQYF
few TRBJ2-7 NA TRBV4-1 TGCGCCAGCAGCCGTGAGGACAGCTCCTACGAGCAGTACTTC CASSREDSSYEQYF
once TRBJ1-2 NA TRBV7-9 TGTGCCAGCAGCGAGAAGGACAGTAACTATGGCTACACCTTC CASSEKDSNYGYTF
NA TRBJ2-7 NA TRBV9 TGTGCCAGCAGCGTAGGAAACGAGCAGTACTTC CASSVGNEQYF
NA TRBJ1-5 NA TRBV11-2 TGTGCCAGCAGCTTAGTGGTTTGGGCAGATTATAGCAATCAGCCCCAGCATTTT CASSLVVWADYSNQPQHF
NA TRBJ1-1 NA TRBV30 TGTGCCTGGAGTGACCGGGGTGGGAACACTGAAGCTTTCTTT CAWSDRGGNTEAFF
NA TRBJ1-4 NA TRBV7-2 TGTGCCAGCAGCCCCGGGGGGAGCAGGGGTGAAAAACTGTTTTTT CASSPGGSRGEKLFF
NA TRBJ1-2 NA TRBV6-1 TGTGCCAGCATTGAACGCCTTCGAATAAACTATGGCTACACCTTC CASIERLRINYGYTF
NA TRBJ1-5 NA TRBV28 TGTGCCAGCAGTTCTCCCGCAGGGGTTATCAATCAGCCCCAGCATTTT CASSSPAGVINQPQHF
once TRBJ2-5 NA TRBV5-6 TGTGCCAGCAGCCCCGGTGGCTTGCAAGAGACCCAGTACTTC CASSPGGLQETQYF
NA TRBJ2-1 TRBD2 TRBV4-1 TGCGCCAGCAGCCACACTAGCGGGATCTACAATGAGCAGTTCTTC CASSHTSGIYNEQFF
NA TRBJ2-5 NA TRBV15 TGTGCCACCAGCAGAGATCTGGGGAAGGAGACCCAGTACTTC CATSRDLGKETQYF
NA TRBJ2-1 NA TRBV27 TGTGCCAGCAGTTACCGGGGTTTACGGTCCTACAATGAGCAGTTCTTC CASSYRGLRSYNEQFF
NA TRBJ2-1 NA TRBV7-9 TGTGCCAGCAGCTTAGCGGGGGGGCTGCATGAGCAGTTCTTC CASSLAGGLHEQFF
NA TRBJ2-7 TRBD1 TRBV5-5 TGTGCCAGCAGCTTGGGACAGGGCAGCTACGAGCAGTACTTC CASSLGQGSYEQYF
NA TRBJ2-7 NA TRBV4-1 TGCGCCAGCAGCCAAGAGGGGGACTTCATCCACGAGCAGTACTTC CASSQEGDFIHEQYF
NA TRBJ1-2 NA TRBV28 TGTGCCAGTTTACCGGAGGCGGACTTCTTCTATGGCTACACCTTC CASLPEADFFYGYTF
NA TRBJ2-1 TRBD2 TRBV9 TGTGCCAGCAGCGACGGGACTAGCGGATCTGTATCCTACAATGAGCAGTTCTTC CASSDGTSGSVSYNEQFF
NA TRBJ2-7 NA TRBV6-5 TGTGCCAGCAGATCCCTGGGGGAAGGGTTTGGCGAGCAGTACTTC CASRSLGEGFGEQYF
NA TRBJ2-7 NA TRBV6-5 TGTGCCAGCAGTTTGGGCGACACCTACGAGCAGTACTTC CASSLGDTYEQYF
NA TRBJ2-1 TRBD1 TRBV30 TGTGCCTGGGGACAGGGCGGCGATGAGCAGTTCTTC CAWGQGGDEQFF
NA TRBJ1-2 NA TRBV13 TGTGCCAGCAGCTCCACAGAGATCTATGGCTACACCTTC CASSSTEIYGYTF
NA TRBJ2-2 TRBD1 TRBV7-9 TGTGCCAGCAGCTTCCCGGACAGGGATGTCGGGGAGCTGTTTTTT CASSFPDRDVGELFF
NA TRBJ2-1 NA TRBV4-1 TGCGCCAGCAGCCAAGCAACCAGGGGGGGGTCCTACAATGAGCAGTTCTTC CASSQATRGGSYNEQFF
NA TRBJ2-3 TRBD2 TRBV6-5 TGTGCCAGCAGACTCTCCGGGAGGGGGGGGAATACGCAGTATTTT CASRLSGRGGNTQYF
NA TRBJ1-1 NA TRBV27 TGTGCCAGCAGTCTAGGGCCGAACACTGAAGCTTTCTTT CASSLGPNTEAFF
NA TRBJ2-7 NA TRBV29-1 TGCAGCATCGAGGGGGTCAATTACGAGCAGTACTTC CSIEGVNYEQYF
NA TRBJ2-7 NA TRBV6-5 TGTGCCAGCAGCTACGCAGGGGCCGCCTACGAGCAGTACTTC CASSYAGAAYEQYF
NA TRBJ2-3 NA TRBV27 TGTGCCAGCAGTTTATCGTTCGTTGATACGCAGTATTTT CASSLSFVDTQYF